These 27 T cell receptor beta chains originate from one sample sequenced in a study of persistence of HIV-infected CD4 T cells. Sequencing used immunoSEQ version 4 in survey mode. The protocol was immunoSEQ multiplex PCR, while the TCRdb copy is restricted to in-frame clones and leaves out a portion. The data show about 45,000 clones, about 87% seen once. Cells were stimulated nonspecifically with anti-CD3/anti-CD28 magnetic beads. Sorting of responding CD4+ T cells relied on upregulated CD40 ligand together with CD69. For these receptors, no antigen is known. Sequencing used CD4+ T cells sorted from PBMCs after approximately 19-hour stimulation, obtained from a patient who received antiretroviral therapy. The receptors were sampled from an adult woman with HIV who was CMV-seropositive.

Here the CDR3 reads CASNTDRPEAFF. The CDR3 bases are TGTGCCAGCAATACGGACAGACCTGAAGCTTTCTTT. The rearrangement uses TRBV28 and TRBJ1-1, with D maybe TRBD1 (6 bases). The CDR3 runs 12 residues. Looked up from germline, CDR1 is MDHEN and CDR2 is SYDVKM. V was shortened by 7 bases and J by 6 bases, with 12 bases between the two germline ends.

This CDR3 reads CATSRDQDYEQYF. CDR3 coding DNA: TGTGCCACCAGCAGAGATCAGGACTACGAGCAGTACTTC. V gene TRBV15 combines with J gene TRBJ2-7, with D unclear. V was shortened by 0 bases and J by 3 bases, with 6 bases between the two germline ends. Germline CDR1 LNHNV, CDR2 YYDKDF (reference sequence). The CDR3 has 13 residues.

This chain uses TRBV28 with TRBJ2-7, with D perhaps matching TRBD2 (5 bases). V lost 4 bases, J lost 7 bases, and 8 bases lay in between. Germline CDR1 and CDR2: MDHEN and SYDVKM. The CDR3 extends over 11 amino acids. Here the CDR3 reads CASSSPGEQYF. The CDR3 DNA is TGTGCCAGCAGTTCCCCGGGGGAGCAGTACTTC. Looking up the rest from reference TRBV28 and TRBJ2-7 gives the full variable domain: DVKVTQSSRYLVKRTGEKVFLECVQDMDHENMFWYRQDPGLGLRLIYFSYDVKMKEKGDIPEGYSVSREKKERFSLILESASTNQTSMYLCASSSPGEQYFGPGTRLTVT.

The CDR3 here is CAWSGQGDQPQHF. The CDR3 DNA follows: TGTGCCTGGAGTGGACAGGGCGATCAGCCCCAGCATTTT. The chain couples TRBV30 to TRBJ1-5; TRBD1 aligns across 7 bases. This CDR3 region has 13 residues. The V gene end was trimmed by 1 base and the J gene end by 5 bases; junction bases not matched to a gene: 2. Germline lookup yields CDR1 GTSNPN and CDR2 SVGIG (reference sequence). Full variable domain (missing parts from reference TRBV30 and TRBJ1-5): SQTIHQWPATLVQPVGSPLSLECTVEGTSNPNLYWYRQAAGRGLQLLFYSVGIGQISSEVPQNLSASRPQDRQFILSSKKLLLSDSGFYLCAWSGQGDQPQHFGDGTRLSIL.

The chain is built from TRBV7-9 and TRBJ2-1; a possible D gene is TRBD2 (6 bases). Deletions cut 1 base from V and 4 bases from J, with 14 bases between. Germline V CDR1 and CDR2: SEHNR, FQNEAQ (reference sequence). There are 16 residues in the CDR3. This CDR3 reads CASSLGGVAAYNEQFF. Written as DNA, the CDR3 is TGTGCCAGCAGCTTAGGGGGGGTAGCGGCATACAATGAGCAGTTCTTC.

This chain uses TRBV7-8 with TRBJ2-4, with TRBD1 as a possible D gene (5 bases). Germline V gives CDR1 SGHVS, CDR2 FQNEAQ. Trimming removed 3 bases from V and 0 bases from J, with 15 bases in between. The CDR3 sequence is 17 residues long. The CDR3 sequence: CASSFLDTQLAKNIQYF. The DNA of the CDR3 is TGTGCCAGCAGCTTTTTGGACACCCAACTAGCCAAAAACATTCAGTACTTC.

The sample holds one count of this clone. This sequence joins TRBV5-4 and TRBJ2-2; 9 bases align to TRBD2. V shed 4 bases and J 1 base; nucleotides not matched to a gene: 5. This CDR3 comprises 16 residues. From germline, CDR1 is SGHNT and CDR2 YYREEE (reference sequence). The DNA for the CDR3 is TGTGCCAGCAGCAGAAGTAGCGGGGGGAACACCGGGGAGCTGTTTTTT. This encodes CASSRSSGGNTGELFF.

The chain has TRBV3-1 (or the pseudogene TRBV3-2) and TRBJ2-5, with a tentative D call TRBD2 (5 bases). Trimming left V 5 bases short and J 3 bases short, with 19 bases between. Per germline, CDR1 LGHDT and CDR2 YNNKEL (reference sequence). The CDR3 consists of 16 residues. The CDR3 reads CASSKKRPSGKETQYF. The DNA for the CDR3 is TGTGCCAGCAGCAAAAAAAGGCCCAGCGGTAAAGAGACCCAGTACTTC.

V and J are TRBV7-3 and TRBJ2-1; TRBD2 aligns across 12 bases. The germline V gene has CDR1 SGHTA and CDR2 FQGTGA. The CDR3 consists of 16 residues. Germline trimming cut 1 base from V and 9 bases from J; bases unmatched to any gene: 7. CDR3 residues: CASSLKTSGSWSEQFF. The CDR3 region has the DNA TGTGCCAGCAGCTTAAAGACTAGCGGGAGTTGGAGTGAGCAGTTCTTC.

This sequence joins TRBV19 and TRBJ2-1; 7 nucleotides match TRBD1. From germline, CDR1 is LNHDA and CDR2 SQIVND (reference sequence). The CDR3 is 13 residues long. The V segment lost 8 bases and the J segment 7 bases; nucleotides outside the gene matches: 8. CDR3 amino acids: CASRDSPLNEQFF. The CDR3 DNA sequence: TGTGCCAGTCGGGACAGTCCGTTAAATGAGCAGTTCTTC. The full variable domain, in which reference TRBV19 and TRBJ2-1 provide the parts outside the CDR3, is DGGITQSPKYLFRKEGQNVTLSCEQNLNHDAMYWYRQDPGQGLRLIYYSQIVNDFQKGDIAEGYSVSREKKESFPLTVTSAQKNPTAFYLCASRDSPLNEQFFGPGTRLTVL.

The rearrangement uses TRBV5-1 and TRBJ1-2; TRBD1 agrees at 7 bases. CDR3 length: 17 residues. The germline CDR1 and CDR2 sequences are SGHRS and YFSETQ. J lost 4 bases, V lost 7 bases, and 19 bases had no gene match. DNA for the CDR3: TGCGCCAGCCGAGAAGCCCGACAGGGAACGAAACTCTATGGCTACACCTTC. Its translation is CASREARQGTKLYGYTF.

The J gene is TRBJ1-5, the V gene TRBV10-3, with D possibly being TRBD1 (6 bases). The CDR3 consists of 13 residues. V lost 10 bases, J lost 3 bases, and 13 bases lay in between. Germline CDR1 ENHRY, CDR2 SYGVKD. CDR3 in DNA: TGTGCCACGACAACAGGGATCAATCAGCCCCAGCATTTT. Encoded protein: CATTTGINQPQHF.

V usage is TRBV7-2 and J usage is TRBJ2-5; possibly TRBD1 for D (6 bases). Germline loops: CDR1 SGHTA, CDR2 FQGNSA. This CDR3 has 15 amino acids. With 1 base removed from V and 1 base from J, the gap between germline ends came to 10 bases. The DNA for the CDR3 is TGTGCCAGCAGCTTAGGTGGGGGCCGCCAAGAGACCCAGTACTTC. Residues: CASSLGGGRQETQYF.

The chain recombines TRBV19 with TRBJ2-1; D unresolved. The V and J ends lost 3 bases and 10 bases respectively, with 7 bases between them. Germline V lookup: CDR1 LNHDA, CDR2 SQIVND (reference sequence). This CDR3 contains 11 residues. In nucleotides, the CDR3 is TGTGCCAGTAGTATGCAGCAGGAGCAGTTCTTC. It specifies CASSMQQEQFF.

The rearrangement uses TRBV27 and TRBJ1-2, with TRBD1 matching over 7 bases. CDR1 is MNHEY and CDR2 is SMNVEV in the germline V gene (reference sequence). The CDR3 contains 14 residues. The V and J ends lost 6 bases and 4 bases, in that order; junction bases with no gene match: 8. CDR3 residues: CASREQGPPYGYTF. The CDR3 coding sequence is TGTGCCAGCAGGGAACAGGGGCCCCCCTATGGCTACACCTTC.

This sequence joins TRBV24-1 and TRBJ2-1; 10 bases are a match to TRBD2. Germline trimming cut 3 bases from V and 4 bases from J; bases unmatched to any gene: 11. The CDR3 runs to 18 residues. Germline values: CDR1 KGHDR, CDR2 SFDVKD. The CDR3 region is CATSDAPGLASVYNEQFF. In DNA form, the CDR3 reads TGTGCCACCAGTGATGCACCGGGACTAGCGTCCGTATACAATGAGCAGTTCTTC.

The chain couples TRBV9 to TRBJ1-3; 9 bases match TRBD1. Trimming cost V 0 bases and J 8 bases; bases outside gene matches: 0. This CDR3 has 13 residues. Germline-derived CDR1 and CDR2 are SGDLS and YYNGEE. The CDR3 reads CASSVGQGDTIYF. In nucleotides, the CDR3 is TGTGCCAGCAGCGTAGGACAGGGGGACACCATATATTTT.

This rearrangement joins TRBV7-6 to TRBJ2-6; D call uncertain. The ends were cut back, 1 base at V and 2 bases at J, with 15 bases in the middle. This CDR3 is 18 amino acids long. Germline V gene sequence: CDR1 SGHVS, CDR2 FNYEAQ. CDR3 region: CASSLEINGAAGANVLTF. CDR3 nucleotide sequence: TGTGCCAGCAGCTTAGAGATAAATGGTGCCGCTGGGGCCAACGTCCTGACTTTC.

This chain links TRBV2 with TRBJ2-1; 7 nucleotides match TRBD2. Germline trimming cut 8 bases from V and 1 base from J; bases unmatched to any gene: 2. The CDR3 sequence is 13 residues long. CDR1 SNHLY and CDR2 FYNNEI come from the germline V gene. CDR3 in amino acids: CASGGGSYNEQFF. In DNA form, the CDR3 reads TGTGCCAGCGGGGGGGGATCCTACAATGAGCAGTTCTTC.

This chain uses TRBV12-5 with TRBJ1-4; TRBD1 agrees at 7 bases. In germline, CDR1 is LGHNT, CDR2 FRNRAP. With V trimmed by 5 bases and J by 8 bases, 8 bases remained unmatched. This CDR3 is 14 amino acids long. Written as DNA, the CDR3 is TGTGCTAGTGGTCTACAGGGGCGAACCGAAAAACTGTTTTTT. Translated, it gives CASGLQGRTEKLFF.

This sequence joins TRBV11-3 and TRBJ2-3; TRBD1 matches 10 bases. The V gene end was trimmed by 0 bases and the J gene end by 3 bases; junction bases not matched to a gene: 6. Per the germline V gene, CDR1 is SGHNT and CDR2 is YENEEA. CDR3 size: 17 residues. CDR3 DNA sequence: TGTGCCAGCAGCTTAGACTCCGGGACAGGGGTAACAGATACGCAGTATTTT. Its protein is CASSLDSGTGVTDTQYF.

The chain joins TRBV25-1 to TRBJ1-2; D unclear. Trimming pared 1 base from V and 2 bases from J, leaving 8 bases between. This CDR3 contains 14 residues. Germline V gene lookup returns CDR1 MGHDK and CDR2 SYGVNS. The CDR3 region is CASSEWAENYGYTF. The DNA for the CDR3 is TGTGCCAGCAGTGAATGGGCAGAGAACTATGGCTACACCTTC.

The chain links TRBV9 to TRBJ2-7; 11 positions agree with TRBD2. The DNA matches TRBJ2-5 better at its end, which makes the J call doubtful. The CDR3 is made up of 15 amino acids. The germline CDR1 and CDR2 sequences are SGDLS and YYNGEE. CDR3: CASSVARLAGETQYF. The CDR3 coding sequence is TGTGCCAGCAGCGTAGCGCGACTAGCGGGGGAGACCCAGTACTTC.

The chain combines TRBV7-9 with TRBJ1-4; D unresolved. CDR1 and CDR2 (germline): SEHNR, FQNEAQ (reference sequence). Trimming cost V 4 bases and J 0 bases, with 9 bases left between them. The CDR3 loop spans 15 amino acids. CDR3 in amino acids: CASSSPGATNEKLFF. The DNA for the CDR3 is TGTGCCAGCAGCTCCCCGGGCGCAACTAATGAAAAACTGTTTTTT.

The V gene is TRBV15, the J gene TRBJ2-7, with a possible D match to TRBD2 (5 bases). The length of the CDR3 is 14 residues. V lost 4 bases and J lost 10, with 20 bases in between. Germline V gene data show CDR1 as LNHNV and CDR2 as YYDKDF (reference sequence). In DNA form, the CDR3 reads TGTGCCACCAGCATGGGGAGTATCGCCGGAACTCAGTACTTC. Amino acids: CATSMGSIAGTQYF.

This chain uses TRBV28 with TRBJ1-1; D ambiguous. CDR1 is MDHEN and CDR2 is SYDVKM in the germline V gene. V lost 7 bases, J lost 5 bases, and 14 bases lay in between. The CDR3 loop spans 13 amino acids. CDR3 sequence reads: CASTPGGWTEAFF. The CDR3 nucleotides read TGTGCCAGCACCCCCGGAGGGTGGACTGAAGCTTTCTTT.

This clone has a single count. Other DNA sequences from this sample encode an identical CDR3 as well. The chain recombines TRBV29-1 with TRBJ2-1; D remains unclear. CDR3 length: 10 amino acids. V was pared by 7 bases and J by 7 bases, with 8 bases between. Germline CDR1 is SQVTM and CDR2 is ANQGSEA. This CDR3 is CSGGGNEQFF. The CDR3 DNA is TGCAGCGGCGGCGGTAATGAGCAGTTCTTC.